The 15 T cell receptor beta chains in this list originate from one sample, sequenced in a study of T cells in tuberculosis (dated by TCRdb to 2016 to 2018). Taken with the paper, the label for time point translates to: new active TB diagnosis, blood taken before or within 7 days of starting treatment. Preparation of the library involved the immunoSEQ multiplex PCR assay. TCRdb took this table from immuneACCESS and kept in-frame rearrangements with V and J called. Such tables lack part of the clones; where checked against another copy, unresolved V genes explain under half of the gap, and the rest is unexplained. This sample is represented by over 30,000 clones; around 90% of them were singletons. Clones ranked in the top ten supply almost 5.5% of the sample. The sequencing used PBMCs, collected at tuberculosis diagnosis. Source of these receptors: an adult with tuberculosis.

The chain carries TRBV6-5 and TRBJ2-7; 11 bases line up with TRBD2. V was pared by 6 bases and J by 4 bases, with 8 bases of the junction left unmatched. The CDR3 contains 15 residues. Germline V gives CDR1 MNHEY, CDR2 SVGAGI. CDR3 sequence reads: CASSIGTSGLYEQYF. CDR3 DNA sequence: TGTGCCAGCAGCATTGGGACTAGCGGACTATACGAGCAGTACTTC.

This sequence joins TRBV20-1 and TRBJ2-3, with D unclear. The CDR3 is 11 amino acids. With 8 bases removed from V and 6 bases from J, the gap between germline ends came to 12 bases. CDR1 and CDR2 from the germline V gene are DFQATT and SNEGSKA (reference sequence). CDR3 amino acids: CSLSSGDTQYF. In DNA, the CDR3 is TGCAGTCTATCCTCAGGCGATACGCAGTATTTT.

The chain joins TRBV9 to TRBJ2-1; a weak D match, TRBD1 (6 bases). Germline loops: CDR1 SGDLS, CDR2 YYNGEE. Trimming pared 3 bases from V and 5 bases from J, leaving 9 bases between. This CDR3 comprises 13 residues. CDR3 in amino acids: CASSGGHDNEQFF. The CDR3 region has the DNA TGTGCCAGCAGCGGGGGACACGACAATGAGCAGTTCTTC.

The rearrangement uses TRBV29-1 and TRBJ2-3, with a weak D call TRBD1 (5 bases). CDR1 and CDR2 (germline): SQVTM, ANQGSEA. Trimming removed 0 bases from V and 0 bases from J, with 7 bases in between. The CDR3 has 14 residues. CDR3 loop: CSVEDRQSTDTQYF. The CDR3 nucleotides read TGCAGCGTTGAAGATCGACAGAGCACAGATACGCAGTATTTT.

The V and J genes are TRBV19 and TRBJ1-4; tentatively, D is TRBD1 (6 bases). Looked up from germline, CDR1 is LNHDA and CDR2 is SQIVND (reference sequence). The CDR3 runs to 15 residues. V lost 5 bases and J lost 7, with 17 bases in between. The DNA of the CDR3 is TGTGCCAGTAGTGTCTCTGGGGGCTGGGGTGAAAAACTGTTTTTT. The encoded protein is CASSVSGGWGEKLFF. Complete variable domain (other parts from reference TRBV19 and TRBJ1-4): DGGITQSPKYLFRKEGQNVTLSCEQNLNHDAMYWYRQDPGQGLRLIYYSQIVNDFQKGDIAEGYSVSREKKESFPLTVTSAQKNPTAFYLCASSVSGGWGEKLFFGSGTQLSVL.

This chain uses TRBV18 with TRBJ1-1; weak D call: TRBD1 (6 bases). This CDR3 region has 14 residues. CDR1 and CDR2 from the germline V gene are KGHSH and LQKENI. The V end was cut by 0 bases, the J end by 4 bases, with 9 bases between. The CDR3 DNA sequence: TGTGCCAGCTCACCACCAGGGGGTTCCACTGAAGCTTTCTTT. This gives the protein CASSPPGGSTEAFF.

The genes are TRBV15 and TRBJ1-4; TRBD1 is a possible D gene (6 bases). V was clipped by 4 bases and J by 8 bases, with 17 bases between them. The CDR3 is made up of 15 amino acids. The V gene's germline CDR1 is LNHNV and CDR2 YYDKDF (reference sequence). For the CDR3, the DNA is TGTGCCACCAGCACCCCTAGGGGGTTTCGGGAAAAACTGTTTTTT. Amino acids: CATSTPRGFREKLFF.

This clone was seen only a few times. The chain uses TRBV29-1 and TRBJ1-2; D is unresolved. The V end was cut by 7 bases, the J end by 2 bases, with 14 bases between. There are 13 residues in the CDR3. Germline values: CDR1 SQVTM, CDR2 ANQGSEA. Here the CDR3 DNA reads TGCAGCGCAAAAGGTGGGGAGAACTATGGCTACACCTTC. Amino acid sequence: CSAKGGENYGYTF. Based on the CDR3 plus reference TRBV29-1 and TRBJ1-2, the full variable domain is SAVISQKPSRDICQRGTSLTIQCQVDSQVTMMFWYRQQPGQSLTLIATANQGSEATYESGFVIDKFPISRPNLTFSTLTVSNMSPEDSSIYLCSAKGGENYGYTFGSGTRLTVV.

The chain couples TRBV14 to TRBJ2-7, with D hard to call. In germline, CDR1 is SGHDN, CDR2 FVKESK. The CDR3 contains 10 residues. V shed 7 bases and J shed 9 bases, with 10 bases lying between them. For the CDR3, the DNA is TGTGCCAGCACTACGATCGGGCAGTACTTC. Encoded protein: CASTTIGQYF.

CDR3 sequence: CASSWLLEEVQYF. The DNA for the CDR3 is TGCGCCAGCAGCTGGCTCCTAGAGGAGGTCCAGTACTTC. The rearrangement links TRBV5-1 to TRBJ2-5; D perhaps matches TRBD2 (5 bases). V lost 3 bases and J 10 bases, leaving 16 bases between the germline ends. CDR1 is SGHRS and CDR2 is YFSETQ in the germline V gene. The CDR3 is 13 amino acids.

The V gene is TRBV4-2, the J gene TRBJ1-2; D is unclear. The V end was cut by 2 bases, the J end by 7 bases, with 11 bases between. The CDR3 length is 13 residues. From germline, CDR1 is LGHNA and CDR2 YNFKEQ. The CDR3 bases are TGTGCCAGCAGCCAAACCACTTCGGGTGGCTACACCTTC. It codes for CASSQTTSGGYTF.

The genes are TRBV9 and TRBJ1-4, with D tentatively TRBD1 (5 bases). CDR1 and CDR2 (germline): SGDLS, YYNGEE. V lost 0 bases to trimming and J lost 8 bases, with 11 bases between them. The CDR3 is 14 amino acids. The CDR3 sequence: CASSVGVGGEKLFF. The CDR3 region has the DNA TGTGCCAGCAGCGTAGGGGTGGGGGGAGAAAAACTGTTTTTT.

The chain joins TRBV6-5 to TRBJ2-2; no clear D gene. V lost 2 bases, J lost 7 bases, and 8 bases lay in between. The CDR3 extends over 13 amino acids. Germline V gene lookup returns CDR1 MNHEY and CDR2 SVGAGI. The CDR3 protein is CASSYPENGELFF. Here the CDR3 DNA reads TGTGCCAGCAGTTACCCCGAGAACGGGGAGCTGTTTTTT.

This clone was observed a single time. The chain links TRBV19 to TRBJ2-1; 8 positions agree with TRBD1. Losses at the gene ends were 6 bases for V and 6 bases for J; bases not matched to a gene: 7. The CDR3 runs to 14 residues. Germline V gene sequence: CDR1 LNHDA, CDR2 SQIVND (reference sequence). The CDR3 region is CASSPDRATNEQFF. CDR3 DNA: TGTGCCAGTAGCCCGGACAGGGCGACCAATGAGCAGTTCTTC.

The CDR3 nucleotides read TGCGCCAGCAGCTCAGGGGACGGAGGAGACTACAATGAGCAGTTCTTC. It codes for CASSSGDGGDYNEQFF. This rearrangement joins TRBV5-1 to TRBJ2-1; TRBD1 is a possible D gene (6 bases). The germline gives CDR1 SGHRS, CDR2 YFSETQ. The germline V and J ends were trimmed by 3 bases and 3 bases, with 16 bases remaining between them. CDR3 length: 16 residues.